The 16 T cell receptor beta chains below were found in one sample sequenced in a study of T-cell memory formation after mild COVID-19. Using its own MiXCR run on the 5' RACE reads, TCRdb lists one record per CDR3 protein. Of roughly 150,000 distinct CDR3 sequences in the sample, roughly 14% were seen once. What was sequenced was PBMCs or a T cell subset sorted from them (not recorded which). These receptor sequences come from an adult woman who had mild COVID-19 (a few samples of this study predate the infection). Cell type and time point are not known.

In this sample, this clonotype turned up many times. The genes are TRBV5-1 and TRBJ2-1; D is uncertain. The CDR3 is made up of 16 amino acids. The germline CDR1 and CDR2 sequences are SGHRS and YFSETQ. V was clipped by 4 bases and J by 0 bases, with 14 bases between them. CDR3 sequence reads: CASSPMPASSYNEQFF. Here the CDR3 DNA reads TGCGCCAGCAGCCCTATGCCTGCTAGCTCCTACAATGAGCAGTTCTTC.

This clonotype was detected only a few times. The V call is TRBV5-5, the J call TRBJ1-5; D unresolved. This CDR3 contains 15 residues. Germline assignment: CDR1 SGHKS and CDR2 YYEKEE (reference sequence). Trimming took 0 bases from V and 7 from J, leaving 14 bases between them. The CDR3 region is CASSLEGRWGQPQHF. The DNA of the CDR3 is TGTGCCAGCAGCTTGGAGGGCCGATGGGGACAGCCCCAGCATTTT.

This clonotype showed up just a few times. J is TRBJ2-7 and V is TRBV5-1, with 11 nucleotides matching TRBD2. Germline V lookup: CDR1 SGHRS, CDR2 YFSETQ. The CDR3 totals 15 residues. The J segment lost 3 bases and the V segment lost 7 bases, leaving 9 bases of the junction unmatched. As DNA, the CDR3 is TGCGCCAGCGCCTCCCCCACTAGCGGGAGCTACGAGCAGTACTTC. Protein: CASASPTSGSYEQYF.

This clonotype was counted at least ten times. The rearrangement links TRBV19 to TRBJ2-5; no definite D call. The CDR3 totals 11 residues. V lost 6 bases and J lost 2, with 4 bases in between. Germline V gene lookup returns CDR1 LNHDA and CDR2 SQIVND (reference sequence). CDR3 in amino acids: CASSIQETQYF. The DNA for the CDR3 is TGTGCCAGTAGCATACAAGAGACCCAGTACTTC.

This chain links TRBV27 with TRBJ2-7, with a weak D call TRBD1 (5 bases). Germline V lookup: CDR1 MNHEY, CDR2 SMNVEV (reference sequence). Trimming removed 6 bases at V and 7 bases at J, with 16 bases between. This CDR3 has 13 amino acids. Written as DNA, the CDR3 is TGTGCCAGCAGGAGTAAGGGGCGAGTTGAGCAGTACTTC. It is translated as CASRSKGRVEQYF.

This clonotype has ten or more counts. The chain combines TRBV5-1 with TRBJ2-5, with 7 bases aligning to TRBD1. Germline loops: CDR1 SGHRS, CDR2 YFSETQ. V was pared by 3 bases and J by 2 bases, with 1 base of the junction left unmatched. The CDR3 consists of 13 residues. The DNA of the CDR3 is TGCGCCAGCAGCTCGGGACAGCAAGAGACCCAGTACTTC. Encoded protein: CASSSGQQETQYF.

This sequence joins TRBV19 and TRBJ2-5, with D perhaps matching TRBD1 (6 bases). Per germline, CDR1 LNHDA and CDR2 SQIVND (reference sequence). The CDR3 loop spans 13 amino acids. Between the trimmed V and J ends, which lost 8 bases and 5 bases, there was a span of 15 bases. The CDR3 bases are TGTGCCAGTTTGGACAGTCCCTCGGAGACCCAGTACTTC. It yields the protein CASLDSPSETQYF.

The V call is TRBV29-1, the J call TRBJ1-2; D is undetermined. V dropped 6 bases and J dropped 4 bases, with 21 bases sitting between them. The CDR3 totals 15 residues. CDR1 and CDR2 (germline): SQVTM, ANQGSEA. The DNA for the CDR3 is TGCAGCGTCCTCGAACCTAGGGTTCACTCCTATGGCTACACCTTC. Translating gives CSVLEPRVHSYGYTF.

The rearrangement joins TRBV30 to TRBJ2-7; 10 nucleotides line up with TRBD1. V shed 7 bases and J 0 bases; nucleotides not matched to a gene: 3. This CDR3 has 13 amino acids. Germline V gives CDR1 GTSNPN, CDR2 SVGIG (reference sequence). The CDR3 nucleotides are TGTGCCTCAGACAGGGGGCCCTCCTACGAGCAGTACTTC. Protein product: CASDRGPSYEQYF.

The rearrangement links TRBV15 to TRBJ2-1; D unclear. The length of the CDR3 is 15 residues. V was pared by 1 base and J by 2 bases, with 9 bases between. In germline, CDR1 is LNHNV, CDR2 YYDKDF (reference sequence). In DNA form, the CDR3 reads TGTGCCACCAGCAGAGGTTCGGCAACCTACAATGAGCAGTTCTTC. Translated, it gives CATSRGSATYNEQFF.

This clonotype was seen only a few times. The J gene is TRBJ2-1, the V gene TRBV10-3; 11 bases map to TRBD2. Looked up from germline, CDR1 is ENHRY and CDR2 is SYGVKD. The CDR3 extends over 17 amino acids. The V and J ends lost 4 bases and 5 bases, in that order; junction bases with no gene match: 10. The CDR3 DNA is TGTGCCATCAGTGCCTTTAATAGCGGGGGGGCGAACAATGAGCAGTTCTTC. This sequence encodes CAISAFNSGGANNEQFF.

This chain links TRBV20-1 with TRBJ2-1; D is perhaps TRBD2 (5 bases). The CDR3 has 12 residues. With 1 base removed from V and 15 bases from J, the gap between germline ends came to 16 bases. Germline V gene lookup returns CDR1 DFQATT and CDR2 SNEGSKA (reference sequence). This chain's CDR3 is CSARGAGQKTFF. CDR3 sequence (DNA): TGCAGTGCTAGAGGGGCGGGTCAGAAGACGTTCTTC.

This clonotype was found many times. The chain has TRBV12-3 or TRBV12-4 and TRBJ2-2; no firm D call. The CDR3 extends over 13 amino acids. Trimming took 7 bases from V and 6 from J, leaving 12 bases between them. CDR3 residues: CASTPMGSGELFF. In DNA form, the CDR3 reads TGTGCCAGCACCCCTATGGGGTCCGGGGAGCTGTTTTTT.

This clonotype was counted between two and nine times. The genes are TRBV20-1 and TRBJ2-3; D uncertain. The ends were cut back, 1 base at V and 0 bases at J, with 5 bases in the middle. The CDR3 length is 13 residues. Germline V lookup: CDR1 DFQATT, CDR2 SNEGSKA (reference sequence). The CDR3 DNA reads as TGCAGTGCTAGAGTTCCTAGCACAGATACGCAGTATTTT. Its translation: CSARVPSTDTQYF.

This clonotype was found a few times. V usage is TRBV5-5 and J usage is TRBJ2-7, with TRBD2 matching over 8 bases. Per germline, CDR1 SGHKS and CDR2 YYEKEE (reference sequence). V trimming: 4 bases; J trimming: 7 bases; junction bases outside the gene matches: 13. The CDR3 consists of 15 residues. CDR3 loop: CASSRGLASSWEQYF. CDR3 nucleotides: TGTGCCAGCAGCCGTGGACTAGCTTCTTCGTGGGAGCAGTACTTC.

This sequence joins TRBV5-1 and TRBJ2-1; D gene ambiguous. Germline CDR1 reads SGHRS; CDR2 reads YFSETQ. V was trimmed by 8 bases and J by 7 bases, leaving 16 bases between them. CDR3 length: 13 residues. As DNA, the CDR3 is TGCGCCAGTAGGATGATCAGCATGAATGAGCAGTTCTTC. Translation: CASRMISMNEQFF.